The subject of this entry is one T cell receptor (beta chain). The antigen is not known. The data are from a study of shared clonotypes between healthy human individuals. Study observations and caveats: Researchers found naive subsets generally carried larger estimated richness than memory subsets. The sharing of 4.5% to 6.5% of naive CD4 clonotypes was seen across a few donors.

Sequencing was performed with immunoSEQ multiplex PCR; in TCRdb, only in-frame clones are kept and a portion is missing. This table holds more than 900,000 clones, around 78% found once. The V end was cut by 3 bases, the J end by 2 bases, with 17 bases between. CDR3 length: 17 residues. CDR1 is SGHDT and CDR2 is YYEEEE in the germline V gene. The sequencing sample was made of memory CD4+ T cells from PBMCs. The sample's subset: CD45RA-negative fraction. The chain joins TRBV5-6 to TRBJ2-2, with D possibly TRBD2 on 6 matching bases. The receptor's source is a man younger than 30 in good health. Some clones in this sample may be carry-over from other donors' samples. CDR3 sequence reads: CASSSLSLRDNTGELFF. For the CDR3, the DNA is TGTGCCAGCAGCTCCCTTTCCCTGCGGGATAACACCGGGGAGCTGTTTTTT. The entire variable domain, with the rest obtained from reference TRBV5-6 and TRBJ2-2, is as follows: DAGVTQSPTHLIKTRGQQVTLRCSPKSGHDTVSWYQQALGQGPQFIFQYYEEEERQRGNFPDRFSGHQFPNYSSELNVNALLLGDSALYLCASSSLSLRDNTGELFFGEGSRLTVL.